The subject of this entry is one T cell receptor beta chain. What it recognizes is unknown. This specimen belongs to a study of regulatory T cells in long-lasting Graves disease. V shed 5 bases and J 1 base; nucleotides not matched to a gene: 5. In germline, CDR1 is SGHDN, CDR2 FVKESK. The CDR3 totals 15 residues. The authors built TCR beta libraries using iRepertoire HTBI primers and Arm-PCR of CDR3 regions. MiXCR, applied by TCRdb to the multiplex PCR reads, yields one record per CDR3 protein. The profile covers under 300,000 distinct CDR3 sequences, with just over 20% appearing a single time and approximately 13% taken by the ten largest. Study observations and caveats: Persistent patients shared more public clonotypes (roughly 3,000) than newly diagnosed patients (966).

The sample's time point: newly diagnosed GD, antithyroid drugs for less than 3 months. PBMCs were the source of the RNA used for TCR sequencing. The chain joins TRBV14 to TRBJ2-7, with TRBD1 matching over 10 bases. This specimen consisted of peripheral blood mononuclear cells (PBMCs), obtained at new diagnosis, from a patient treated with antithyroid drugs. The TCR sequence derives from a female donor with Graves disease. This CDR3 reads CASSYVGQGSYEQYF. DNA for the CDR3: TGTGCCAGCAGCTACGTGGGACAGGGGTCCTACGAGCAGTACTTC. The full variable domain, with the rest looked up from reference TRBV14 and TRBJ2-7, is EAGVTQFPSHSVIEKGQTVTLRCDPISGHDNLYWYRRVMGKEIKFLLHFVKESKQDESGMPNNRFLAERTGGTYSTLKVQPAELEDSGVYFCASSYVGQGSYEQYFGPGTRLTVT.